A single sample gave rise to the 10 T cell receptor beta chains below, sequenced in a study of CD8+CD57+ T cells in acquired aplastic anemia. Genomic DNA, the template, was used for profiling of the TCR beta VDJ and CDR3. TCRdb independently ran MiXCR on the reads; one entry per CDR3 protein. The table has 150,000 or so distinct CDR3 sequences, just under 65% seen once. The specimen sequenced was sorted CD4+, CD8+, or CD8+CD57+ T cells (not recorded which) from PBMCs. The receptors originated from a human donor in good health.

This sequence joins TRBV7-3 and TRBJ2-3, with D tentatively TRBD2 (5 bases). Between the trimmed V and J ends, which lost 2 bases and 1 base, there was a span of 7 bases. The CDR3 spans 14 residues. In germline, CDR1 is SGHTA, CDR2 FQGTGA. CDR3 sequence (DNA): TGTGCCAGCAGCTTAGGCGGGCGCACAGATACGCAGTATTTT. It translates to CASSLGGRTDTQYF.

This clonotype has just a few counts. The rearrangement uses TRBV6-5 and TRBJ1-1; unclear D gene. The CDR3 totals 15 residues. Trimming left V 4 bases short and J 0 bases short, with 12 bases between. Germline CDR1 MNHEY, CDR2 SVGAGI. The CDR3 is CASSSSGRMNTEAFF. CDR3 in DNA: TGTGCCAGCAGTTCTTCCGGGAGGATGAACACTGAAGCTTTCTTT.

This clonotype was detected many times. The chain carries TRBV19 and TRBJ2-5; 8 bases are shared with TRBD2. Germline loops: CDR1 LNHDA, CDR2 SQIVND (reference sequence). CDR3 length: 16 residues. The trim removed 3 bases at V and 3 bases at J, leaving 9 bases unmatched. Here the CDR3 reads CASSIETSAYEETQYF. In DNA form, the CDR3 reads TGTGCCAGTAGTATTGAGACTAGCGCGTACGAAGAGACCCAGTACTTC. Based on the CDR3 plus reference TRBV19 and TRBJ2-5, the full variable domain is DGGITQSPKYLFRKEGQNVTLSCEQNLNHDAMYWYRQDPGQGLRLIYYSQIVNDFQKGDIAEGYSVSREKKESFPLTVTSAQKNPTAFYLCASSIETSAYEETQYFGPGTRLLVL.

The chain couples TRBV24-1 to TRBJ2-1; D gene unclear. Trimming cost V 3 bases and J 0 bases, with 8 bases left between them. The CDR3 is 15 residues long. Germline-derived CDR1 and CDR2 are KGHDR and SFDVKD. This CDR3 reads CATSDQTHSYNEQFF. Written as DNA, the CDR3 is TGTGCCACCAGTGATCAAACGCACTCCTACAATGAGCAGTTCTTC.

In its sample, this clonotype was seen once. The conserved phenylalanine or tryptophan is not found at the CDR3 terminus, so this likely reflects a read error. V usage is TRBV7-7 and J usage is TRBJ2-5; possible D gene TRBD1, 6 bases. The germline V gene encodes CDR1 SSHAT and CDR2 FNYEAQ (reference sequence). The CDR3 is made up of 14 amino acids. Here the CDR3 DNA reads TGTGCTAGCAGCTTACTGGACAGCCAAGAGACCCAGTACTCC. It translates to CASSLLDSQETQYS.

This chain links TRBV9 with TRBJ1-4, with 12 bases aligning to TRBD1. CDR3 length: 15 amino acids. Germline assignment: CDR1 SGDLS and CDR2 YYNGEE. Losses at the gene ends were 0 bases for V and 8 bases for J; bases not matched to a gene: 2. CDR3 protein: CASSVGDRGQEKLFF. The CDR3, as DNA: TGTGCCAGCAGCGTAGGGGACAGGGGGCAGGAAAAACTGTTTTTT.

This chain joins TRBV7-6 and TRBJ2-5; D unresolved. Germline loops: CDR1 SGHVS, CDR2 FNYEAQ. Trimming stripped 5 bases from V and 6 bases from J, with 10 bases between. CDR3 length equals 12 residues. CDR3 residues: CASSQGIQTQYF. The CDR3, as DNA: TGTGCCAGCAGCCAAGGGATCCAGACCCAGTACTTC.

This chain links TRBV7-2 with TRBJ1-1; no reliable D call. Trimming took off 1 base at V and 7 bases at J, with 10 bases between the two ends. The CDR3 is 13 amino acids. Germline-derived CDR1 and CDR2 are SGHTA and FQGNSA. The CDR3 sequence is CASSLVAEFEAFF. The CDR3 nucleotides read TGTGCCAGCAGCTTAGTGGCAGAATTTGAAGCTTTCTTT.

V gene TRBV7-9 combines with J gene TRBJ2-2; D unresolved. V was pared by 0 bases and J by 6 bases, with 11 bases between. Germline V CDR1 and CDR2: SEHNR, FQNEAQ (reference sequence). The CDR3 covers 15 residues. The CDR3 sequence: CASSLAWAESGELFF. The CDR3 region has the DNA TGTGCCAGCAGCTTAGCGTGGGCGGAGTCCGGGGAGCTGTTTTTT.

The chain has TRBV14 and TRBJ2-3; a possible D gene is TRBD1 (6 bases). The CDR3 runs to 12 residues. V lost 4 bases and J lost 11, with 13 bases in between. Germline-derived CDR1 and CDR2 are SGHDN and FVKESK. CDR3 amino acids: CASSPTGTEQYF. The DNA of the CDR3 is TGTGCCAGCAGCCCTACAGGGACGGAGCAGTATTTT. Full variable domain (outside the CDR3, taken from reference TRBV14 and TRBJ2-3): EAGVTQFPSHSVIEKGQTVTLRCDPISGHDNLYWYRRVMGKEIKFLLHFVKESKQDESGMPNNRFLAERTGGTYSTLKVQPAELEDSGVYFCASSPTGTEQYFGPGTRLTVL.